One sample yielded the 31 T cell receptor beta chains listed below, sequenced in a study of Ad26.COV2.S vaccination and SARS-CoV-2 variants. TCRdb's copy holds only in-frame clones and misses some; the assay was immunoSEQ multiplex PCR. The data show about 280,000 clones, 70% to 90% seen once. Treatment meaning: about 20 received Ad26.COV2.S at low or high dose, single or two shots; roughly 5 received placebo; per-sample allocation not given. The samples date from day 63 after the first vaccine or placebo injection. Material: peripheral blood, obtained in a trial of Ad26.COV2.S vaccine versus placebo. The receptor set was obtained from a person aged 18 to 65 who received the Ad26.COV2.S COVID-19 vaccine or a placebo.

The J gene is TRBJ1-5, the V gene TRBV19; TRBD1 is a possible D gene (6 bases). Germline assignment: CDR1 LNHDA and CDR2 SQIVND (reference sequence). The length of the CDR3 is 17 residues. Trimming left V 3 bases short and J 7 bases short, with 22 bases between. The CDR3 DNA is TGTGCCAGTAGTATCCGGGACTGGGACAACCTGGGACAGCCCCAGCATTTT. As protein: CASSIRDWDNLGQPQHF.

CDR3 coding DNA: TGTGCCAGCAGCCCCGGGAGAGGGACCGAGCAGTACTTC. It encodes CASSPGRGTEQYF. The chain employs TRBV7-6 and TRBJ2-7, with D perhaps TRBD2 (6 bases). Germline V gene sequence: CDR1 SGHVS, CDR2 FNYEAQ. Between the trimmed V and J ends, which lost 5 bases and 6 bases, there was a span of 14 bases. The length of the CDR3 is 13 residues.

Only a few counts were recorded for this clone. V is TRBV11-2 and J is TRBJ2-5, with a possible D match to TRBD1 (5 bases). Germline lookup yields CDR1 SGHAT and CDR2 FQNNGV. V lost 5 bases, J lost 2 bases, and 15 bases lay in between. The CDR3 has 15 amino acids. The CDR3 nucleotides read TGTGCCAGCAGCCGATATCAGGCAGGGCAAGAGACCCAGTACTTC. Protein: CASSRYQAGQETQYF.

The chain uses TRBV7-9 and TRBJ2-2; 10 bases agree with TRBD1. V dropped 6 bases and J dropped 1; count of bases not matched to a gene: 5. Germline CDR1 reads SEHNR; CDR2 reads FQNEAQ (reference sequence). This CDR3 is built from 16 residues. The CDR3 DNA follows: TGTGCCAGCAGACGGACAGGGGGTAGGAACACCGGGGAGCTGTTTTTT. Translating it yields CASRRTGGRNTGELFF.

V usage is TRBV10-3 and J usage is TRBJ1-6; no clear D. The length of the CDR3 is 13 residues. The germline V gene has CDR1 ENHRY and CDR2 SYGVKD. Trimming stripped 11 bases from V and 7 bases from J, with 15 bases between. CDR3 in DNA: TGTGCCTCCTCCCGGGCCCCGAATTCACCCCTCCACTTT. It translates to CASSRAPNSPLHF.

The V gene is TRBV7-3, the J gene TRBJ2-3; D uncertain. Germline CDR1 reads SGHTA; CDR2 reads FQGTGA. The germline V and J ends were trimmed by 5 bases and 6 bases, with 18 bases remaining between them. The CDR3 consists of 15 residues. The CDR3 protein is CASSPHGGSGDTQYF. As DNA, the CDR3 is TGTGCCAGCAGCCCCCATGGTGGGTCCGGGGATACGCAGTATTTT.

The chain combines TRBV14 with TRBJ1-4; D remains unclear. The CDR3 totals 12 residues. CDR1 is SGHDN, CDR2 FVKESK, per germline. V dropped 1 base and J dropped 8 bases, with 5 bases sitting between them. CDR3 sequence: CASSQGGEKLFF. The CDR3 DNA sequence: TGTGCCAGCAGCCAAGGAGGCGAAAAACTGTTTTTT.

The chain links TRBV12-3 or TRBV12-4 to TRBJ1-5; D remains unclear. This CDR3 comprises 12 residues. V was shortened by 5 bases and J by 7 bases, with 9 bases between the two germline ends. The CDR3 nucleotides read TGTGCCAGCAGTCCCTCAGCGCAGCCCCAGCATTTT. It specifies CASSPSAQPQHF.

The chain is built from TRBV29-1 and TRBJ1-2; no clear D. Looked up from germline, CDR1 is SQVTM and CDR2 is ANQGSEA. Trimming removed 2 bases from V and 2 bases from J, with 6 bases in between. This CDR3 region has 12 residues. CDR3 coding DNA: TGCAGCGTTGAAATGCGGAACTATGGCTACACCTTC. This encodes CSVEMRNYGYTF.

This sequence joins TRBV7-9 and TRBJ1-1; the D is unclear. Germline V gene lookup returns CDR1 SEHNR and CDR2 FQNEAQ (reference sequence). The CDR3 has 13 residues. Deletions cut 6 bases from V and 0 bases from J, with 8 bases between. Here the CDR3 DNA reads TGTGCCAGCAGTTCACAGATGAACACTGAAGCTTTCTTT. Amino acid sequence: CASSSQMNTEAFF.

This clone appeared a single time. V is TRBV9 and J is TRBJ2-1; D is unclear. V was pared by 3 bases and J by 12 bases, with 19 bases between. The CDR3 is made up of 14 amino acids. The germline V gene encodes CDR1 SGDLS and CDR2 YYNGEE. The CDR3 is CASSALSVQGVQFF. The DNA for the CDR3 is TGTGCCAGCAGCGCTCTGAGCGTCCAAGGAGTGCAGTTCTTC.

This clone was picked up a small number of times. V is TRBV11-2 and J is TRBJ1-1; 10 bases line up with TRBD1. The CDR3 length is 17 residues. Trimming cost V 0 bases and J 3 bases; bases outside gene matches: 7. CDR1 is SGHAT and CDR2 is FQNNGV in the germline V gene. The CDR3: CASSLDRFGTGDTEAFF. As DNA, the CDR3 is TGTGCCAGCAGCTTAGATAGGTTCGGGACAGGGGACACTGAAGCTTTCTTT.

The V call is TRBV29-1, the J call TRBJ1-2; D gene uncertain. CDR3 length equals 14 residues. Germline V CDR1 and CDR2: SQVTM, ANQGSEA. Trimming removed 4 bases at V and 0 bases at J, with 12 bases between. Here the CDR3 DNA reads TGCAGCGTTGGTCCGACCCAAGCTAACTATGGCTACACCTTC. As protein: CSVGPTQANYGYTF.

The V call is TRBV27, the J call TRBJ1-2, with 9 nucleotides matching TRBD1. Germline CDR1 reads MNHEY; CDR2 reads SMNVEV (reference sequence). V gave up 7 bases and J gave up 8 bases; unmatched junction bases: 14. The CDR3 has 15 amino acids. CDR3 protein: CASKVTGTGSRGYTF. DNA of the CDR3: TGTGCCAGCAAGGTGACCGGGACAGGGTCAAGAGGCTACACCTTC.

V gene TRBV7-9 combines with J gene TRBJ2-5; D might be TRBD1 or TRBD2, each matching 5 bases. V gave up 5 bases and J gave up 9 bases, with 19 bases separating them. The CDR3 covers 14 residues. In germline, CDR1 is SEHNR, CDR2 FQNEAQ (reference sequence). Here the CDR3 DNA reads TGTGCCAGCAGCGAAGAGACCCCCCGAGGGGCCCAGTACTTC. Amino acids: CASSEETPRGAQYF.

The V call is TRBV5-8, the J call TRBJ1-1; D gene unclear. Germline V gene lookup returns CDR1 SGHTS and CDR2 YDEGEE. V lost 3 bases, J lost 8 bases, and 11 bases lay in between. The CDR3 is 12 residues long. The CDR3 bases are TGTGCCAGCAGCTCTCTCGGTGGAGAAGCTTTCTTT. Translating it yields CASSSLGGEAFF.

This rearrangement joins TRBV7-3 to TRBJ2-3; no clear D. Trimming took off 1 base at V and 7 bases at J, with 15 bases between the two ends. Germline CDR1 reads SGHTA; CDR2 reads FQGTGA. The CDR3 sequence is 15 residues long. The CDR3 DNA follows: TGTGCCAGCAGCTTAAACGGTGGCCCCCGCAATACGCAGTATTTT. Protein sequence: CASSLNGGPRNTQYF.

This clone was counted once. DNA of the CDR3: TGTGCCAGCAGTTTAAACAAAGGGGTCTATGAAGCTTTCTTT. It specifies CASSLNKGVYEAFF. The chain combines TRBV28 with TRBJ1-1; D might be TRBD1 (5 bases). The CDR3 has 14 residues. Trimming pared 2 bases from V and 7 bases from J, leaving 14 bases between. In germline, CDR1 is MDHEN, CDR2 SYDVKM.

CDR3 sequence reads: CASSLTDEKLFF. For the CDR3, the DNA is TGTGCCAGCAGCTTGACAGATGAAAAACTGTTTTTT. The rearrangement links TRBV7-9 to TRBJ1-4; D might be TRBD1 (5 bases). Germline CDR1 reads SEHNR; CDR2 reads FQNEAQ (reference sequence). The CDR3 contains 12 residues. V lost 3 bases and J lost 6, with 5 bases in between.

The chain combines TRBV5-1 with TRBJ1-2; weak D call: TRBD1 (5 bases). The CDR3 runs to 13 residues. Germline V gene lookup returns CDR1 SGHRS and CDR2 YFSETQ. V was trimmed by 0 bases and J by 4 bases, leaving 7 bases between them. In nucleotides, the CDR3 is TGCGCCAGCAGCTTGGGGGGCCTCTATGGCTACACCTTC. This encodes CASSLGGLYGYTF.

The gene calls are TRBV6-5 and TRBJ2-1; 7 bases are shared with TRBD2. This CDR3 has 14 amino acids. Looked up from germline, CDR1 is MNHEY and CDR2 is SVGAGI. The V gene end was trimmed by 6 bases and the J gene end by 9 bases; junction bases not matched to a gene: 11. CDR3 region: CASRGTGGGSEQFF. The CDR3 DNA reads as TGTGCCAGCAGGGGGACTGGCGGGGGTAGTGAGCAGTTCTTC.

This clone was seen only a few times. The V call is TRBV5-6, the J call TRBJ1-3, with D unclear. The CDR3 is 15 residues long. The V end lost 1 base, the J end lost 0 bases, and 8 bases lay between the germline ends. Germline CDR1 is SGHDT and CDR2 is YYEEEE. The DNA for the CDR3 is TGTGCCAGCAGCTTGCTCGGGATCTCTGGAAACACCATATATTTT. It encodes CASSLLGISGNTIYF.

The gene calls are TRBV20-1 and TRBJ2-5; 7 nucleotides line up with TRBD1. The V gene end was trimmed by 3 bases and the J gene end by 5 bases; junction bases not matched to a gene: 6. Per the germline V gene, CDR1 is DFQATT and CDR2 is SNEGSKA (reference sequence). This CDR3 is 13 amino acids long. Written as DNA, the CDR3 is TGCAGTGCTAGTTACAGGGGTCGTGAGACCCAGTACTTC. Its translation is CSASYRGRETQYF.

This chain uses TRBV20-1 with TRBJ1-1; D is perhaps TRBD1 (5 bases). V lost 3 bases, J lost 1 base, and 12 bases lay in between. Germline values: CDR1 DFQATT, CDR2 SNEGSKA (reference sequence). There are 14 residues in the CDR3. CDR3 in DNA: TGCAGTGCTAGTCCGGGGGGGAGGAACACTGAAGCTTTCTTT. Translated: CSASPGGRNTEAFF.

V gene TRBV9 combines with J gene TRBJ1-2; weak D call: TRBD1 (5 bases). The CDR3 covers 15 residues. V was cut by 1 base and J by 4 bases, with 14 bases left in between. The germline gives CDR1 SGDLS, CDR2 YYNGEE. CDR3 DNA: TGTGCCAGCAGCGTAAGTGGGGGTGGAAGCTATGGCTACACCTTC. It codes for CASSVSGGGSYGYTF.

This chain links TRBV2 with TRBJ2-1, with a possible D match to TRBD1 (6 bases). V gave up 4 bases and J gave up 6 bases, with 13 bases separating them. CDR1 and CDR2 (germline): SNHLY, FYNNEI. The CDR3 extends over 14 amino acids. Here the CDR3 reads CASSVFGQLNEQFF. The DNA of the CDR3 is TGTGCCAGCAGTGTCTTCGGACAGCTCAATGAGCAGTTCTTC.

J is TRBJ2-7 and V is TRBV11-2; tentatively, D is TRBD2 (6 bases). Trimming cost V 5 bases and J 3 bases, with 14 bases left between them. The length of the CDR3 is 14 residues. CDR1 and CDR2 (germline): SGHAT, FQNNGV. The CDR3 loop reads CASSGPGEYYEQYF. CDR3 in DNA: TGTGCCAGCAGCGGACCGGGGGAATACTACGAGCAGTACTTC.

The genes are TRBV2 and TRBJ2-4; D is uncertain. V was clipped by 2 bases and J by 0 bases, with 11 bases between them. The CDR3 totals 16 residues. Germline V gives CDR1 SNHLY, CDR2 FYNNEI. DNA of the CDR3: TGTGCCAGCAGTGAAACTCCTATAGGAGCCAAAAACATTCAGTACTTC. It translates to CASSETPIGAKNIQYF.

J is TRBJ2-2 and V is TRBV10-1, with D maybe TRBD1 (5 bases). CDR1 is WNHNN, CDR2 SYGVQD, per germline (reference sequence). The CDR3 consists of 16 residues. The germline V and J ends were trimmed by 0 bases and 4 bases, with 12 bases remaining between them. DNA of the CDR3: TGCGCCAGCAGTGAGTCGACAGATCACCCCACCGGGGAGCTGTTTTTT. This encodes CASSESTDHPTGELFF.

The V call is TRBV19, the J call TRBJ2-4; D unresolved. CDR3 size: 14 residues. From germline, CDR1 is LNHDA and CDR2 SQIVND (reference sequence). Trimming removed 4 bases from V and 0 bases from J, with 7 bases in between. The CDR3 DNA follows: TGTGCCAGTAGTAGGTCGGCAGCCAAAAACATTCAGTACTTC. It codes for CASSRSAAKNIQYF. The entire variable domain, with the rest obtained from reference TRBV19 and TRBJ2-4, is as follows: DGGITQSPKYLFRKEGQNVTLSCEQNLNHDAMYWYRQDPGQGLRLIYYSQIVNDFQKGDIAEGYSVSREKKESFPLTVTSAQKNPTAFYLCASSRSAAKNIQYFGAGTRLSVL.

The CDR3 is CASSELGAPGNTEAFF. The DNA of the CDR3 is TGTGCCAGCAGTGAATTGGGGGCCCCCGGGAACACTGAAGCTTTCTTT. The rearrangement links TRBV25-1 to TRBJ1-1; a possible D gene is TRBD1 (6 bases). Looked up from germline, CDR1 is MGHDK and CDR2 is SYGVNS. The CDR3 sequence is 16 residues long. V lost 1 base to trimming and J lost 1 base, with 13 bases between them.